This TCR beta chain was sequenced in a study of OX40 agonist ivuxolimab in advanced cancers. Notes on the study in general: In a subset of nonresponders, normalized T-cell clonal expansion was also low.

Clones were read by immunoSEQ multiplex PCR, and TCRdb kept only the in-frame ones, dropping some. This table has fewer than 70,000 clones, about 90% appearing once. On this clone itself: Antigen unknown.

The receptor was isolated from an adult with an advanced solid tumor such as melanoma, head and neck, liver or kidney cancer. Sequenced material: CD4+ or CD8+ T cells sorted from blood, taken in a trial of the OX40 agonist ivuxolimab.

In nucleotides, the CDR3 is TGTGCCAGCAGCGCGCCTGGGACAGGGGGCTTTGGGGCCAACGTCCTGACTTTC. Translating gives CASSAPGTGGFGANVLTF. V usage is TRBV2 and J usage is TRBJ2-6; TRBD1 matches 12 bases. Germline V gene data show CDR1 as SNHLY and CDR2 as FYNNEI. V lost 6 bases, J lost 3 bases, and 9 bases stayed unmatched. This CDR3 region has 18 residues.